This T cell receptor (beta chain) was sequenced for a study of blood T cells in healthy people across ages. Study outcomes and limitations: Versus aged donors, long-lived donors had higher diversity and more naive CD4+ cells.

CDR1 is SQVTM and CDR2 is ANQGSEA in the germline V gene. CDR3 length: 13 amino acids. Losses at the gene ends were 7 bases for V and 3 bases for J; bases not matched to a gene: 7. In this sample, this clonotype turned up many times. Its target is not known. Through a sample-barcoded 5' primer and a J-beta primer mix, a second PCR was run for roughly 6 to 11 cycles. One entry per CDR3 protein results from TCRdb running MiXCR on the 5' RACE reads. Here the sample spans approximately 1.5 million distinct CDR3 sequences, about 35% being singletons. The TCR originated in a woman aged 25 to 39 in good health. The source material was blood. The J gene is TRBJ1-2, the V gene TRBV29-1; 8 bases match TRBD1. The CDR3 bases are TGCAGCGCCGGCCCAGGGGGCGACTATGGCTACACCTTC. It encodes CSAGPGGDYGYTF. Full variable domain (remainder filled in from reference TRBV29-1 and TRBJ1-2): SAVISQKPSRDICQRGTSLTIQCQVDSQVTMMFWYRQQPGQSLTLIATANQGSEATYESGFVIDKFPISRPNLTFSTLTVSNMSPEDSSIYLCSAGPGGDYGYTFGSGTRLTVV.